One and the same sample provided the 6 T cell receptor beta chains below, sequenced in a study of CD4 and CD8 cells across lung adenocarcinoma regions. Using its own MiXCR run on the PCR reads, TCRdb lists one record per CDR3 protein. This table holds 14,000 or so distinct CDR3 sequences, around 40% found once. The sample taken for sequencing was CD4+ T cells from the center of a lung tumor. All receptors derive from a male donor with lung adenocarcinoma. The CD4 and CD8 labels of this study may be unreliable.

The chain has TRBV6-1 and TRBJ2-2, with 14 bases lining up with TRBD2. The J call may not be correct, given that the DNA end is closer to TRBJ2-3. CDR1 and CDR2 (germline): MNHNS, SASEGT. This CDR3 is 16 amino acids long. The CDR3 region has the DNA TGTGCCAGCAGTGAAGCGGGACTAGCGGGAGCCGATGAGCAGTATTTT. Translated, it gives CASSEAGLAGADEQYF.

The gene calls are TRBV6-1 and TRBJ1-2; the D gene is possibly TRBD1 (5 bases). Germline V gene data show CDR1 as MNHNS and CDR2 as SASEGT. V lost 1 base, J lost 9 bases, and 12 bases lay in between. The CDR3 is 13 residues long. Here the CDR3 DNA reads TGTGCCAGCAGTGAAGGCGGCAGGGCGAGCTACACCTTC. Translating it yields CASSEGGRASYTF.

The chain recombines TRBV6-9 with TRBJ2-1; 8 nucleotides match TRBD2. Matching the DNA end better, TRBJ2-2 makes the J call doubtful. The CDR3 has 14 residues. CDR1 MNHGY and CDR2 SVAAGI come from the germline V gene. As DNA, the CDR3 is TGTGCCAGCAGTTATAGCGGGAGCGCCGAGGAGCTGTTTTTT. Protein product: CASSYSGSAEELFF.

This clonotype occurred a few times. In DNA, the CDR3 is TGTGCCAGCAGTTACTCGAGACTAGCGGGGCAAGAGACCCAGTACTTC. Translating gives CASSYSRLAGQETQYF. The chain uses TRBV6-5 and TRBJ2-5; 11 positions agree with TRBD2. The CDR3 spans 16 residues. Germline V lookup: CDR1 MNHEY, CDR2 SVGAGI. V lost 0 bases to trimming and J lost 2 bases; unmatched junction nucleotides: 2.

This clonotype was detected many times. The gene calls are TRBV7-8 and TRBJ2-1; 9 bases match TRBD1. V dropped 5 bases and J dropped 12; count of bases not matched to a gene: 17. This CDR3 spans 16 amino acids. Germline CDR1 SGHVS, CDR2 FQNEAQ. The CDR3 region has the DNA TGTGCCAGCAGCCCGGACCCCGGGACAGGGAGTATAGGGCAGTTCTTC. Its protein is CASSPDPGTGSIGQFF.

In its sample, this clonotype ranks as medium-sized. The chain recombines TRBV10-1 with TRBJ2-1; the D gene is possibly TRBD1 (6 bases). Trimming cost V 6 bases and J 6 bases, with 15 bases left between them. Germline V lookup: CDR1 WNHNN, CDR2 SYGVQD (reference sequence). This CDR3 has 14 amino acids. For the CDR3, the DNA is TGCGCCAGCAGCCGGGACCGAGGGGGCAATGAGCAGTTCTTC. It codes for CASSRDRGGNEQFF.